The clone carrying this T cell receptor (beta chain) was found many times. These data belong to a study of T-cell memory formation after mild COVID-19. The CDR3 spans 15 residues. The germline V gene has CDR1 SEHNR and CDR2 FQNEAQ (reference sequence). V was clipped by 5 bases and J by 4 bases, with 17 bases between them. TCRdb re-derived calls from the 5' RACE reads in MiXCR, one entry per CDR3 protein. The table records fewer than 15,000 distinct CDR3 sequences, about 14% of them present only once. The source material was PBMCs or a T cell subset sorted from them (not recorded which). The J gene is TRBJ1-2, the V gene TRBV7-9; a weak D match, TRBD1 (5 bases). This TCR was sampled from a young man who had mild COVID-19 (a few samples of this study predate the infection). Cell type and time point are not known. CDR3 region: CASSQRAAGAYGYTF. The CDR3 DNA reads TGTGCCAGCAGCCAACGGGCAGCCGGGGCCTATGGCTACACCTTC.